A selection of T cell receptor beta chains follows, all from one sample in a study of blood T cells in healthy people across ages. TCRdb reanalysed the 5' RACE reads using MiXCR and keeps one entry per CDR3 protein. The data contain 1,300,000 or so distinct CDR3 sequences, roughly 64% of them seen just once; the ten biggest clones take up 6.5% to 8.5%. The material sequenced was blood. The receptors shown here come from a man younger than 30 in good health. Each CDR3 is given with its conserved first and last residue. Fields, in order: CDR3 protein, V gene, J gene.

cdr3_aa: CASSPTGFDTDTQYF; v_call: TRBV7-2; j_call: TRBJ2-3
cdr3_aa: CSVPRGQGTYNEQFF; v_call: TRBV29-1; j_call: TRBJ2-1
cdr3_aa: CSVEGGVPEQFF; v_call: TRBV29-1; j_call: TRBJ2-1
cdr3_aa: CASSSGARTEAFF; v_call: TRBV28; j_call: TRBJ1-1
cdr3_aa: CASTSRTSSTDTQYF; v_call: TRBV4-2; j_call: TRBJ2-3
cdr3_aa: CASALTGSGETQYF; v_call: TRBV7-9; j_call: TRBJ2-5
cdr3_aa: CASSTGATTEAFF; v_call: TRBV7-2; j_call: TRBJ1-1
cdr3_aa: CASGKRGTNEQFF; v_call: TRBV28; j_call: TRBJ2-1
cdr3_aa: CASSYATGSNYNEQFF; v_call: TRBV6-9; j_call: TRBJ2-1
cdr3_aa: CASSHGRAYELYF; v_call: TRBV14; j_call: TRBJ2-7
cdr3_aa: CASRGFGQVDYGYTF; v_call: TRBV27; j_call: TRBJ1-2
cdr3_aa: CASSQDQLGRGANVLTF; v_call: TRBV3-1; j_call: TRBJ2-6
cdr3_aa: CAVPSGGGNTGELFF; v_call: TRBV28; j_call: TRBJ2-2
cdr3_aa: CASRRTGAYEQYF; v_call: TRBV2; j_call: TRBJ2-7
cdr3_aa: CASRQWFSSYEQYF; v_call: TRBV28; j_call: TRBJ2-7
cdr3_aa: CASRRGQGSEQYF; v_call: TRBV6-5; j_call: TRBJ2-7
cdr3_aa: CASSLGTSGGSSYEQYF; v_call: TRBV28; j_call: TRBJ2-7
cdr3_aa: CASRDRETGANVLTF; v_call: TRBV28; j_call: TRBJ2-6
cdr3_aa: CASEKQEPSGEQYF; v_call: TRBV2; j_call: TRBJ2-7
cdr3_aa: CASSHESSSVGTDTQYF; v_call: TRBV4-1; j_call: TRBJ2-3
cdr3_aa: CAVPNRENSNQPQHF; v_call: TRBV28; j_call: TRBJ1-5
cdr3_aa: CASSFAGQGADEQFF; v_call: TRBV7-2; j_call: TRBJ2-1
cdr3_aa: CASSAQGFRYEQYF; v_call: TRBV6-5; j_call: TRBJ2-7